Listed here are 26 T cell receptor beta chains from one sample, sequenced in a study of radiation and T cells in renal cell carcinoma. Libraries were prepared by immunoSEQ multiplex PCR; TCRdb keeps only in-frame clonotypes and omits some of them. The sample has over 120,000 clones; approximately 86% are singletons. Specified time point: blood 4 weeks post-SBRT, at nephrectomy. Treatment indicated: 15 Gy SBRT to primary tumor, nephrectomy 4 weeks later. The material was blood, obtained from a patient whose treatment included radiotherapy and nephrectomy. These receptors were taken from a woman aged 50 to 65 with renal cell carcinoma.

This chain links TRBV7-2 with TRBJ2-4, with TRBD1 as a possible D gene (6 bases). This CDR3 has 15 amino acids. V lost 4 bases and J lost 1, with 11 bases in between. Per the germline V gene, CDR1 is SGHTA and CDR2 is FQGNSA. The CDR3 DNA reads TGTGCCAGCAGCTCGACCCAGGGGGCCAAAAACATTCAGTACTTC. This codes for CASSSTQGAKNIQYF.

CDR3 DNA sequence: TGTGCCAGTAGTATCCTCGGGGGTAGCTCTGGAAACACCATATATTTT. Translation gives CASSILGGSSGNTIYF. The rearrangement joins TRBV19 to TRBJ1-3; weak D call: TRBD1 (5 bases). CDR1 LNHDA and CDR2 SQIVND come from the germline V gene (reference sequence). This CDR3 has 16 amino acids. Trimming took 3 bases from V and 0 from J, leaving 12 bases between them.

This clone was seen a handful of times. The V gene is TRBV19, the J gene TRBJ1-1; D gene ambiguous. Germline assignment: CDR1 LNHDA and CDR2 SQIVND (reference sequence). CDR3 length equals 13 residues. The V end lost 3 bases, the J end lost 5 bases, and 10 bases lay between the germline ends. Written as DNA, the CDR3 is TGTGCCAGTAGTATCCTCTTAGGTACTGAAGCTTTCTTT. Residues: CASSILLGTEAFF.

The chain joins TRBV7-2 to TRBJ1-5; D is possibly TRBD1 (5 bases). Germline assignment: CDR1 SGHTA and CDR2 FQGNSA. The V end was cut by 2 bases, the J end by 6 bases, with 11 bases between. The CDR3 length is 14 residues. The CDR3 is CASSLLGAAQPQHF. CDR3 bases: TGTGCCAGCAGCTTATTAGGGGCGGCTCAGCCCCAGCATTTT.

The rearrangement joins TRBV7-2 to TRBJ2-1; weak D call: TRBD2 (5 bases). Germline CDR1 SGHTA, CDR2 FQGNSA. This CDR3 is built from 15 residues. V lost 7 bases, J lost 2 bases, and 15 bases lay in between. In DNA form, the CDR3 reads TGTGCCAGCACCTCCCCGGGGAGCGCCTACAATGAGCAGTTCTTC. Translating gives CASTSPGSAYNEQFF.

As regards this clone: Other DNA sequences from this sample encode an identical CDR3 as well. V gene TRBV7-2 combines with J gene TRBJ2-1; D not certain. CDR3 size: 15 residues. Trimming shortened V by 0 bases and J by 0 bases, and 6 bases separated the two germline ends. Per germline, CDR1 SGHTA and CDR2 FQGNSA. The CDR3 region is CASSLAVSSYNEQFF. DNA of the CDR3: TGTGCCAGCAGCTTAGCAGTCAGCTCCTACAATGAGCAGTTCTTC.

V usage is TRBV9 and J usage is TRBJ2-3; 7 nucleotides line up with TRBD2. The trim removed 4 bases at V and 3 bases at J, leaving 11 bases unmatched. This CDR3 spans 16 amino acids. Germline-derived CDR1 and CDR2 are SGDLS and YYNGEE. Here the CDR3 reads CASSHLRGGSTDTQYF. The CDR3 nucleotides are TGTGCCAGCAGCCACCTTCGAGGCGGGAGTACAGATACGCAGTATTTT.

In its sample, this clone was seen once. The chain combines TRBV28 with TRBJ1-4; D gene unclear. V lost 6 bases, J lost 8 bases, and 10 bases lay in between. Germline-derived CDR1 and CDR2 are MDHEN and SYDVKM. This CDR3 is built from 12 residues. The CDR3 nucleotides are TGTGCCAGCAGGCGGGCTGGGGAAAAACTGTTTTTT. Protein: CASRRAGEKLFF. The full variable domain, in which reference TRBV28 and TRBJ1-4 provide the parts outside the CDR3, is DVKVTQSSRYLVKRTGEKVFLECVQDMDHENMFWYRQDPGLGLRLIYFSYDVKMKEKGDIPEGYSVSREKKERFSLILESASTNQTSMYLCASRRAGEKLFFGSGTQLSVL.

The chain combines TRBV9 with TRBJ2-5; the match to TRBD1 covers 7 bases. The J segment lost 1 base and the V segment lost 4 bases, leaving 4 bases of the junction unmatched. The CDR3 covers 14 residues. Germline lookup yields CDR1 SGDLS and CDR2 YYNGEE. The CDR3 DNA reads as TGTGCCAGCAGCCCGGGACAGACCCAAGAGACCCAGTACTTC. It specifies CASSPGQTQETQYF.

The chain has TRBV7-8 and TRBJ2-1; 9 nucleotides match TRBD2. Germline lookup yields CDR1 SGHVS and CDR2 FQNEAQ. This CDR3 spans 16 amino acids. V lost 3 bases, J lost 4 bases, and 7 bases stayed unmatched. The DNA of the CDR3 is TGTGCCAGCAGCTTTTCCAGCGGGGGGATTTACAATGAGCAGTTCTTC. This encodes CASSFSSGGIYNEQFF.

The rearrangement uses TRBV10-3 and TRBJ1-4; D is unclear. The CDR3 length is 16 residues. Trimming removed 3 bases from V and 8 bases from J, with 19 bases in between. Germline V gene sequence: CDR1 ENHRY, CDR2 SYGVKD. CDR3 coding DNA: TGTGCCATCAGTGAATACATGACTACTACCGGGGAAAAACTGTTTTTT. It codes for CAISEYMTTTGEKLFF.

The chain couples TRBV23-1 to TRBJ2-7; weak D call: TRBD1 (5 bases). TRBV23-1 is flagged as an ORF with uncertain function. V dropped 6 bases and J dropped 6 bases, with 9 bases sitting between them. This CDR3 spans 11 amino acids. CDR3 in DNA: TGCGCCAGCAGCCCCAGGGCCGAGCAGTACTTC. It encodes CASSPRAEQYF.

The rearrangement joins TRBV28 to TRBJ1-4; no firm D call. There are 12 residues in the CDR3. Deletions cut 11 bases from V and 5 bases from J, with 12 bases between. Germline-derived CDR1 and CDR2 are MDHEN and SYDVKM. CDR3 amino acids: CACWRVNEKLFF. The CDR3 nucleotides read TGTGCCTGTTGGAGGGTGAATGAAAAACTGTTTTTT.

V gene TRBV6-6 combines with J gene TRBJ1-5; tentatively, D is TRBD1 (5 bases). V shed 2 bases and J shed 1 base, with 6 bases lying between them. CDR1 and CDR2 (germline): MNHNY, SVGAGI (reference sequence). There are 14 residues in the CDR3. In nucleotides, the CDR3 is TGTGCCAGCAGTTACGGGGGGAGCAATCAGCCCCAGCATTTT. As protein: CASSYGGSNQPQHF.

This sequence joins TRBV10-3 and TRBJ1-2; 9 bases match TRBD1. The junction had 21 bases not matched to a gene; V was cut back by 10 bases and J by 0 bases. The CDR3 has 19 residues. In germline, CDR1 is ENHRY, CDR2 SYGVKD. CDR3 sequence (DNA): TGTGCCACTCGGGACAGGGCGACTGGAGTGTTTAGGGCTAACTATGGCTACACCTTC. Its translation: CATRDRATGVFRANYGYTF.

This clone was recorded a few times. The J gene is TRBJ1-1, the V gene TRBV7-2, with D perhaps matching TRBD1 (5 bases). Trimming took off 3 bases at V and 6 bases at J, with 14 bases between the two ends. There are 14 residues in the CDR3. Germline CDR1 reads SGHTA; CDR2 reads FQGNSA. CDR3 region: CASSFQGLRAEAFF. The CDR3 DNA follows: TGTGCCAGCAGCTTTCAGGGTTTGCGGGCTGAAGCTTTCTTT.

The rearrangement links TRBV19 to TRBJ2-7; TRBD1 matches at 9 bases. Germline-derived CDR1 and CDR2 are LNHDA and SQIVND (reference sequence). CDR3 length: 13 amino acids. V shed 6 bases and J 3 bases; nucleotides not matched to a gene: 3. CDR3 coding DNA: TGTGCCAGTAGACAGACAGGGGGCTACGAGCAGTACTTC. This gives the protein CASRQTGGYEQYF.

This sequence joins TRBV9 and TRBJ2-1; 9 bases match TRBD2. Losses at the gene ends were 0 bases for V and 7 bases for J; bases not matched to a gene: 8. The CDR3 totals 16 residues. CDR1 is SGDLS, CDR2 YYNGEE, per germline. The CDR3 coding sequence is TGTGCCAGCAGCGTAGCGGATAGCGGGAGAAATAATGAGCAGTTCTTC. Its translation: CASSVADSGRNNEQFF. Using reference TRBV9 and TRBJ2-1 for the parts outside the CDR3, the full variable domain is DSGVTQTPKHLITATGQRVTLRCSPRSGDLSVYWYQQSLDQGLQFLIQYYNGEERAKGNILERFSAQQFPDLHSELNLSSLELGDSALYFCASSVADSGRNNEQFFGPGTRLTVL.

The V gene is TRBV5-6, the J gene TRBJ1-5; D is uncertain. V was shortened by 2 bases and J by 6 bases, with 12 bases between the two germline ends. The germline gives CDR1 SGHDT, CDR2 YYEEEE. The CDR3 loop spans 14 amino acids. Here the CDR3 reads CASSLGRGVQPQHF. DNA for the CDR3: TGTGCCAGCAGCTTAGGACGGGGTGTTCAGCCCCAGCATTTT.

The chain has TRBV5-3 and TRBJ2-5; a possible D gene is TRBD1 (5 bases). TRBV5-3 is noted as an ORF with a role that remains uncertain. Trimming cost V 8 bases and J 0 bases, with 11 bases left between them. The CDR3 runs 13 residues. CDR3 in amino acids: CARAGQDQETQYF. CDR3 in DNA: TGTGCCAGGGCAGGACAAGACCAAGAGACCCAGTACTTC.

This chain links TRBV7-9 with TRBJ2-3, with unresolved D. This CDR3 has 12 amino acids. Between the trimmed V and J ends, which lost 5 bases and 0 bases, there was a span of 3 bases. Germline assignment: CDR1 SEHNR and CDR2 FQNEAQ (reference sequence). CDR3 DNA sequence: TGTGCCAGCAGCACCAGCACAGATACGCAGTATTTT. This translates into CASSTSTDTQYF.

The chain's CDR3 is CASSAPSNGYTF. CDR3 sequence (DNA): TGTGCCAGCAGTGCACCGTCAAATGGCTACACCTTC. The chain couples TRBV28 to TRBJ1-2; D is unclear. V lost 5 bases to trimming and J lost 6 bases, with 10 bases between them. CDR1 is MDHEN and CDR2 is SYDVKM in the germline V gene. The CDR3 extends over 12 amino acids.

This clone was observed once. V is TRBV11-3 and J is TRBJ2-4; the D is unclear. Germline lookup yields CDR1 SGHNT and CDR2 YENEEA. The CDR3 spans 15 residues. Trimming stripped 4 bases from V and 8 bases from J, with 18 bases between. This CDR3 reads CASSSGLGPADIQYF. The DNA of the CDR3 is TGTGCCAGCAGCTCAGGCCTGGGCCCCGCGGACATTCAGTACTTC.

The J gene is TRBJ1-4, the V gene TRBV5-1, with 8 bases lining up with TRBD1. V shed 0 bases and J 7 bases; nucleotides not matched to a gene: 8. Per germline, CDR1 SGHRS and CDR2 YFSETQ. The CDR3 is 16 amino acids. The CDR3, as DNA: TGCGCCAGCAGCTTGGCCCCCGGACAGGGAGGTGAAAAACTGTTTTTT. Its translation: CASSLAPGQGGEKLFF. The full variable domain, with the rest looked up from reference TRBV5-1 and TRBJ1-4, is KAGVTQTPRYLIKTRGQQVTLSCSPISGHRSVSWYQQTPGQGLQFLFEYFSETQRNKGNFPGRFSGRQFSNSRSEMNVSTLELGDSALYLCASSLAPGQGGEKLFFGSGTQLSVL.

The CDR3 DNA reads TGTGCCAGCAGCCAACCTTCCTTGGCCGAGGGTCGAAACTATGGCTACACCTTC. Translated: CASSQPSLAEGRNYGYTF. This chain uses TRBV4-2 with TRBJ1-2, with D unclear. The CDR3 covers 18 residues. Germline loops: CDR1 LGHNA, CDR2 YNFKEQ. The V end lost 2 bases, the J end lost 2 bases, and 21 bases lay between the germline ends.

This chain joins TRBV21-1 and TRBJ1-1; the table's D call TRBD1 went unverified against the DNA. TRBV21-1 is shown as a pseudogene. The CDR3 runs 15 residues. The CDR3 DNA sequence: TGTGCCAGCAGCAAAGAGGGGGATTGGGACACTGAAGCTTTCTTT. Translating it yields CASSKEGDWDTEAFF.